These 31 T cell receptor beta chains were sequenced from one sample in a study of cytomegalovirus exposure and HLA in healthy donors. Produced via immunoSEQ multiplex PCR; TCRdb's table is partial and in-frame only. In the table there are 260,000 or so clones, 85% to 90% of which are singletons. The sequenced sample consisted of PBMCs. The receptors shown here come from a woman aged 18-35 years in good health and CMV-seronegative.

The chain combines TRBV2 with TRBJ1-1; no reliable D call. Trimming stripped 10 bases from V and 1 base from J, with 10 bases between. Looked up from germline, CDR1 is SNHLY and CDR2 is FYNNEI. There are 12 residues in the CDR3. The CDR3 DNA follows: TGTGCCACGCTGAAGAGGAACACTGAAGCTTTCTTT. Its protein is CATLKRNTEAFF.

The chain employs TRBV10-2 and TRBJ2-1; 15 bases align to TRBD2. The germline CDR1 and CDR2 sequences are WSHSY and SAAADI. The V segment lost 7 bases and the J segment 10 bases; nucleotides outside the gene matches: 8. This CDR3 contains 15 residues. This CDR3 is CASTGLAGGGGEQFF. In nucleotides, the CDR3 is TGCGCCAGCACAGGACTAGCGGGAGGGGGTGGCGAGCAGTTCTTC.

The rearrangement uses TRBV6-1 and TRBJ1-2; tentative D call: TRBD1 (6 bases). This CDR3 region has 13 residues. Germline V lookup: CDR1 MNHNS, CDR2 SASEGT. Trimming removed 0 bases from V and 9 bases from J, with 11 bases in between. The CDR3 reads CASSEAPGTSYTF. The CDR3 DNA reads as TGTGCCAGCAGTGAAGCGCCCGGGACAAGCTACACCTTC.

V gene TRBV5-1 combines with J gene TRBJ2-7; TRBD1 agrees at 9 bases. The junction had 6 bases not matched to a gene; V was cut back by 3 bases and J by 2 bases. Germline CDR1 and CDR2: SGHRS and YFSETQ. The CDR3 is 15 amino acids. CDR3 sequence (DNA): TGCGCCAGCAGCTACCCCGGGACAGGGCCCTACGAGCAGTACTTC. This translates into CASSYPGTGPYEQYF.

This clone was picked up a small number of times. The rearrangement uses TRBV11-1 and TRBJ2-7; D call uncertain. Looked up from germline, CDR1 is SGHAT and CDR2 is FQDESV (reference sequence). V lost 5 bases, J lost 2 bases, and 16 bases lay in between. This CDR3 region has 15 residues. The CDR3 DNA follows: TGTGCCAGCAGCCGTCAGTGGTCCAGGACCTACGAGCAGTACTTC. It codes for CASSRQWSRTYEQYF.

This clone turned up a few times. The chain combines TRBV9 with TRBJ2-2, with D possibly TRBD2 on 5 matching bases. The CDR3 runs 17 residues. Looked up from germline, CDR1 is SGDLS and CDR2 is YYNGEE. Trimming took off 0 bases at V and 4 bases at J, with 16 bases between the two ends. DNA of the CDR3: TGTGCCAGCAGCGTAGAAGTTCCCCGCCGGGGCACCGGGGAGCTGTTTTTT. Translating gives CASSVEVPRRGTGELFF.

The chain is built from TRBV6-1 and TRBJ1-3; D might be TRBD1 (5 bases). Trimming took off 7 bases at V and 4 bases at J, with 11 bases between the two ends. This CDR3 is built from 13 residues. Germline V CDR1 and CDR2: MNHNS, SASEGT. The CDR3 protein is CASILNRGNTIYF. The CDR3 nucleotides are TGTGCCAGCATACTGAACAGGGGAAACACCATATATTTT.

This clone was observed a handful of times. J is TRBJ1-5 and V is TRBV25-1; 8 nucleotides agree with TRBD1. Losses at the gene ends were 3 bases for V and 5 bases for J; bases not matched to a gene: 9. The CDR3 runs 16 residues. Germline assignment: CDR1 MGHDK and CDR2 SYGVNS. This CDR3 is CASSETRTGFDQPQHF. The CDR3 nucleotides are TGTGCCAGCAGTGAGACTAGGACAGGGTTTGATCAGCCCCAGCATTTT.

The chain links TRBV27 to TRBJ1-2; possibly TRBD1 for D (5 bases). Trimming took off 3 bases at V and 4 bases at J, with 12 bases between the two ends. This CDR3 region has 14 residues. The germline V gene encodes CDR1 MNHEY and CDR2 SMNVEV (reference sequence). In DNA form, the CDR3 reads TGTGCCAGCAGTTTGGGGGGTTCGGGCTATGGCTACACCTTC. Protein sequence: CASSLGGSGYGYTF.

This clone appeared a few times. V gene TRBV28 combines with J gene TRBJ2-6; no definite D call. Trimming took off 6 bases at V and 2 bases at J, with 5 bases between the two ends. The CDR3 consists of 13 residues. Germline-derived CDR1 and CDR2 are MDHEN and SYDVKM. The CDR3 protein is CASRPAGANVLTF. The CDR3 DNA follows: TGTGCCAGCAGGCCGGCTGGGGCCAACGTCCTGACTTTC.

The chain joins TRBV2 to TRBJ1-2; 9 bases are a match to TRBD1. The germline CDR1 and CDR2 sequences are SNHLY and FYNNEI. V shed 5 bases and J 0 bases; nucleotides not matched to a gene: 4. The CDR3 consists of 15 residues. The CDR3 here is CASSRQGESNYGYTF. DNA for the CDR3: TGTGCCAGCAGTCGACAGGGGGAGTCTAACTATGGCTACACCTTC. The full variable domain, in which reference TRBV2 and TRBJ1-2 provide the parts outside the CDR3, is EPEVTQTPSHQVTQMGQEVILRCVPISNHLYFYWYRQILGQKVEFLVSFYNNEISEKSEIFDDQFSVERPDGSNFTLKIRSTKLEDSAMYFCASSRQGESNYGYTFGSGTRLTVV.

V is TRBV25-1 and J is TRBJ2-7, with 7 bases aligning to TRBD1. Germline V gene lookup returns CDR1 MGHDK and CDR2 SYGVNS. V dropped 3 bases and J dropped 0; count of bases not matched to a gene: 2. This CDR3 comprises 14 residues. The CDR3 sequence: CASSEGQISYEQYF. In DNA, the CDR3 is TGTGCCAGCAGTGAGGGACAGATCTCCTACGAGCAGTACTTC.

V is TRBV13 and J is TRBJ2-2, with 8 nucleotides matching TRBD1. The CDR3 has 16 residues. Germline V CDR1 and CDR2: PRHDT, FYEKMQ (reference sequence). The J segment lost 1 base and the V segment lost 2 bases, leaving 3 bases of the junction unmatched. CDR3 protein: CASSLRGTGNTGELFF. Written as DNA, the CDR3 is TGTGCCAGCAGCTTACGTGGGACAGGGAACACCGGGGAGCTGTTTTTT.

The chain couples TRBV28 to TRBJ1-1; D uncertain. Germline loops: CDR1 MDHEN, CDR2 SYDVKM. Trimming pared 8 bases from V and 7 bases from J, leaving 14 bases between. The CDR3 loop spans 12 amino acids. The CDR3, as DNA: TGTGCCAGCGTTACTCCCGAGCTTGAAGCTTTCTTT. Amino acid sequence: CASVTPELEAFF.

The chain links TRBV5-1 to TRBJ1-1, with 11 bases aligning to TRBD1. The CDR3 runs to 14 residues. V lost 3 bases to trimming and J lost 7 bases; unmatched junction nucleotides: 5. CDR1 and CDR2 from the germline V gene are SGHRS and YFSETQ. CDR3: CASSSGTGGNEAFF. In DNA, the CDR3 is TGCGCCAGCAGCTCCGGGACAGGGGGAAATGAAGCTTTCTTT.

The chain uses TRBV27 and TRBJ2-7, with D tentatively TRBD1 (6 bases). V was shortened by 5 bases and J by 4 bases, with 18 bases between the two germline ends. Per the germline V gene, CDR1 is MNHEY and CDR2 is SMNVEV (reference sequence). CDR3 length: 15 amino acids. The CDR3 DNA follows: TGTGCCAGCAGTCCGAGCCGGGACATGGTGTACGAGCAGTACTTC. Amino acid sequence: CASSPSRDMVYEQYF.

The V gene is TRBV11-2, the J gene TRBJ2-7; no reliable D call. The V end was cut by 3 bases, the J end by 3 bases, with 3 bases between. The CDR3 has 11 amino acids. Germline values: CDR1 SGHAT, CDR2 FQNNGV. The CDR3 is CASSFRYEQYF. For the CDR3, the DNA is TGTGCCAGCAGCTTTCGCTACGAGCAGTACTTC.

The rearrangement uses TRBV9 and TRBJ2-7; TRBD2 agrees at 9 bases. The CDR3 consists of 16 residues. Germline V CDR1 and CDR2: SGDLS, YYNGEE. V shed 0 bases and J 1 base; nucleotides not matched to a gene: 5. The CDR3: CASSVGSGSVSYEQYF. CDR3 nucleotide sequence: TGTGCCAGCAGCGTAGGTAGCGGGAGTGTTTCCTACGAGCAGTACTTC.

The V gene is TRBV7-2, the J gene TRBJ1-2; D is unclear. The CDR3 has 13 residues. V was pared by 4 bases and J by 7 bases, with 13 bases between. In germline, CDR1 is SGHTA, CDR2 FQGNSA. The CDR3 nucleotides are TGTGCCAGCAGCTCCCCTACTCGGTCTGGCTACACCTTC. It translates to CASSSPTRSGYTF.

The CDR3, as DNA: TGTGCCAGCAACAGGTTTCCCCTCGTCTACGAGCAGTACTTC. Translating it yields CASNRFPLVYEQYF. This rearrangement joins TRBV28 to TRBJ2-7; D perhaps matches TRBD1 (5 bases). There are 14 residues in the CDR3. The germline V and J ends were trimmed by 7 bases and 3 bases, with 16 bases remaining between them. In germline, CDR1 is MDHEN, CDR2 SYDVKM.

V usage is TRBV27 and J usage is TRBJ1-5, with 7 bases fitting TRBD1. The CDR3 is made up of 16 amino acids. Unmatched junction bases numbered 4, after V lost 0 bases and J lost 2 bases. Germline CDR1 is MNHEY and CDR2 is SMNVEV (reference sequence). The CDR3 sequence is CASSLSPTGCNQPQHF. The CDR3 nucleotides are TGTGCCAGCAGTTTATCCCCGACAGGGTGCAATCAGCCCCAGCATTTT.

The chain is built from TRBV19 and TRBJ2-2; the D gene is possibly TRBD1 (5 bases). The ends were cut back, 1 base at V and 1 base at J, with 10 bases in the middle. This CDR3 comprises 16 residues. Germline CDR1 LNHDA, CDR2 SQIVND (reference sequence). CDR3 amino acids: CASSIVRVLNTGELFF. In nucleotides, the CDR3 is TGTGCCAGTAGTATAGTCAGGGTTTTGAACACCGGGGAGCTGTTTTTT.

About this clone: One junction end does not reproduce the germline sequence, and a read error may be involved. The chain joins TRBV30 to TRBJ1-4; 9 bases map to TRBD1. The CDR3 totals 20 residues. Germline lookup yields CDR1 GTSNPN and CDR2 SVGIG (reference sequence). The CDR3 nucleotides read TGTGCCTGGAGATTAATTCCCGAAACCGGGACAGGGTTTTTCTCGTCCCGGTTGATTTTT. It encodes CAWRLIPETGTGFFSSRLIF.

This chain uses TRBV6-5 with TRBJ2-7; perhaps TRBD2 as D (6 bases). Germline CDR1 reads MNHEY; CDR2 reads SVGAGI. V gave up 0 bases and J gave up 4 bases, with 10 bases separating them. CDR3 length: 14 amino acids. The CDR3 sequence is CASSYSEGEYEQYF. The CDR3, as DNA: TGTGCCAGCAGTTACTCGGAGGGTGAGTACGAGCAGTACTTC.

The CDR3 bases are TGTGCCAGCAGTTTATTCCCCGGACTAGCCGAGACCCAGTACTTC. It encodes CASSLFPGLAETQYF. The chain has TRBV27 and TRBJ2-5; TRBD2 matches at 8 bases. CDR1 and CDR2 (germline): MNHEY, SMNVEV (reference sequence). This CDR3 contains 15 residues. After removal of 1 base from V and 5 bases from J, the junction contained 6 bases not matched to a gene.

This chain links TRBV29-1 with TRBJ2-3; 9 bases are shared with TRBD2. This CDR3 spans 16 amino acids. Germline values: CDR1 SQVTM, CDR2 ANQGSEA. After removal of 0 bases from V and 2 bases from J, the junction contained 6 bases not matched to a gene. CDR3 in DNA: TGCAGCGTTGAAGATGTTAGCGGGAGTTTCACAGATACGCAGTATTTT. It encodes CSVEDVSGSFTDTQYF.

This sequence joins TRBV27 and TRBJ2-2, with TRBD2 matching over 10 bases. The V gene's germline CDR1 is MNHEY and CDR2 SMNVEV (reference sequence). The junction had 4 bases not matched to a gene; V was cut back by 3 bases and J by 6 bases. CDR3 length: 15 amino acids. The DNA for the CDR3 is TGTGCCAGCAGTTTTAGCGGGAGGCCCCCCGGGGAGCTGTTTTTT. Translating gives CASSFSGRPPGELFF.

J is TRBJ2-3 and V is TRBV5-4, with 11 nucleotides matching TRBD2. Germline V gives CDR1 SGHNT, CDR2 YYREEE (reference sequence). The V gene end was trimmed by 3 bases and the J gene end by 1 base; junction bases not matched to a gene: 1. CDR3 length: 15 amino acids. The CDR3 DNA reads TGTGCCAGCAGCTCGGGACTAGCGGGCACAGATACGCAGTATTTT. Amino acids: CASSSGLAGTDTQYF.

This chain uses TRBV7-2 with TRBJ2-7, with a possible D match to TRBD2 (7 bases). There are 14 residues in the CDR3. Looked up from germline, CDR1 is SGHTA and CDR2 is FQGNSA. The V end lost 5 bases, the J end lost 6 bases, and 17 bases lay between the germline ends. CDR3: CASSGQTSWGEQYF. The CDR3 DNA reads as TGTGCCAGCAGCGGACAGACTAGCTGGGGCGAGCAGTACTTC.

This chain joins TRBV28 and TRBJ1-2; D gene uncertain. V was clipped by 5 bases and J by 4 bases, with 14 bases between them. The CDR3 length is 14 residues. Germline V lookup: CDR1 MDHEN, CDR2 SYDVKM. The CDR3 DNA reads as TGTGCCAGCAGTAGCCGAGGGAAGGCCTATGGCTACACCTTC. Amino acids: CASSSRGKAYGYTF.

The genes are TRBV29-1 and TRBJ2-7; 13 bases fit TRBD2. The CDR3 is 16 amino acids. Germline values: CDR1 SQVTM, CDR2 ANQGSEA. The trim removed 5 bases at V and 1 base at J, leaving 8 bases unmatched. CDR3 amino acids: CSVLGTSGIGSYEQYF. The CDR3 DNA reads as TGCAGCGTTCTGGGGACTAGCGGGATAGGTTCCTACGAGCAGTACTTC.